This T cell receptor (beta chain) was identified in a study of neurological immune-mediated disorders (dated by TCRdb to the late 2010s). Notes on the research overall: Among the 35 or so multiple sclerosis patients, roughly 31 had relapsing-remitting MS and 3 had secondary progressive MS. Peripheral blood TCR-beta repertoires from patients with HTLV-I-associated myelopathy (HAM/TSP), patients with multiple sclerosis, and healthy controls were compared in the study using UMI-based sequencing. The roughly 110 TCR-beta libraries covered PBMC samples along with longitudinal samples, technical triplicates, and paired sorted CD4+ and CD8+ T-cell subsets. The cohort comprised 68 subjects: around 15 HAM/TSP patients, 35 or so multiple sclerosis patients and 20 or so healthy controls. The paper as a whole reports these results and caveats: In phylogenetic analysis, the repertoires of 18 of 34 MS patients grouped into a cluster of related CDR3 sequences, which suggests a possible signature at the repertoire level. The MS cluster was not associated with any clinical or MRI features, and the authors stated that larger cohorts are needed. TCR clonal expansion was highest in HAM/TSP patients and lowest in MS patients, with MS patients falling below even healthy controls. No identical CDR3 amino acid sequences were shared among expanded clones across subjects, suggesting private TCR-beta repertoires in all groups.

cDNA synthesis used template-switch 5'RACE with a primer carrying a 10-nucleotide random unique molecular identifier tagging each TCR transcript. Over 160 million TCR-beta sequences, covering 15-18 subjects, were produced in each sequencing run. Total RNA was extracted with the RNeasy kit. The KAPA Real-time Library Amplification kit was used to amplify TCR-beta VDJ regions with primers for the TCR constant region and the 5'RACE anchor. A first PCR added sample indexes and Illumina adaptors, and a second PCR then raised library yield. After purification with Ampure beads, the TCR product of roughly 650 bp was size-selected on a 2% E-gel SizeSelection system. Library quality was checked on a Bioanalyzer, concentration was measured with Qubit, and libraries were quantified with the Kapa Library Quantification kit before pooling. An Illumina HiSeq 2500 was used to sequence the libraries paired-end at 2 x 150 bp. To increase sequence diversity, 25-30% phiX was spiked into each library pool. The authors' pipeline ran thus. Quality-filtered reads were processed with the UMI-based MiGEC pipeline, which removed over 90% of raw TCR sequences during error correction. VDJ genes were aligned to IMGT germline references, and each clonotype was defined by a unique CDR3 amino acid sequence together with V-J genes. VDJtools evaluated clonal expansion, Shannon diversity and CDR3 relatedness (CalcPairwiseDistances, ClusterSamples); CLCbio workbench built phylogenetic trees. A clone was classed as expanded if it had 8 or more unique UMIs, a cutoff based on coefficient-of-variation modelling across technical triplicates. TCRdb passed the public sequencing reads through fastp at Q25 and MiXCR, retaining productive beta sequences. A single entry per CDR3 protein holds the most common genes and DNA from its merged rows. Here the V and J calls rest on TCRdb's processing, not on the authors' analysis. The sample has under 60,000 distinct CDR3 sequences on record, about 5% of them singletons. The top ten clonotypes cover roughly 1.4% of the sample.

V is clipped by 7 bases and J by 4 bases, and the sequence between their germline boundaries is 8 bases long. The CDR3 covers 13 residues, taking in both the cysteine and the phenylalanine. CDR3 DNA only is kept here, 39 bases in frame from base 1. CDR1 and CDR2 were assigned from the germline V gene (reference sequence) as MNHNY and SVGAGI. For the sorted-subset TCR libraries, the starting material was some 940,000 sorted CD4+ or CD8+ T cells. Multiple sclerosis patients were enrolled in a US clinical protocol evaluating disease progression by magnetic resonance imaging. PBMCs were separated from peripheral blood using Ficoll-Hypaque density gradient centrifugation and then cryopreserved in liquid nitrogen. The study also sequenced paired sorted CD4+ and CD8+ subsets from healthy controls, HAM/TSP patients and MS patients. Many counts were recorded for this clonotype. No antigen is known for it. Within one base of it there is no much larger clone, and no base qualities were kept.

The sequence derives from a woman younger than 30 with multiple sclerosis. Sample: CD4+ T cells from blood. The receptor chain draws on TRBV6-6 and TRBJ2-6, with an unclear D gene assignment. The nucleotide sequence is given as TGTGCCAGCACCGAGGCCGGGGCCAACGTCCTGACTTTC. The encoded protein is CASTEAGANVLTF.